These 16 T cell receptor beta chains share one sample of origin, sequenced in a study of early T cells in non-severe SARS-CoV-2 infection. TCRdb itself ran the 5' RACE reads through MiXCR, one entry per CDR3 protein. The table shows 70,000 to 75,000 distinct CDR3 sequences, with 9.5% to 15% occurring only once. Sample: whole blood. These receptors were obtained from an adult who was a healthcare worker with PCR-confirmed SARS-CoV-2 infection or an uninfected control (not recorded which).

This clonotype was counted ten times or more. The CDR3 DNA sequence: TGCAGCGTTGTTCGGCCAGGGGGTAACACTGAAGCTTTCTTT. Its protein product is CSVVRPGGNTEAFF. V usage is TRBV29-1 and J usage is TRBJ1-1; 7 positions match TRBD1. Germline V gene data show CDR1 as SQVTM and CDR2 as ANQGSEA. The V and J ends lost 4 bases and 2 bases, in that order; junction bases with no gene match: 7. This CDR3 has 14 residues.

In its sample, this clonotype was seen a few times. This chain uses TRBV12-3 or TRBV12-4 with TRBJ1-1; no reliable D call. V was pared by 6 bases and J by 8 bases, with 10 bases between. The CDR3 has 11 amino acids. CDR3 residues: CASSPAGEAFF. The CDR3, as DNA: TGTGCCAGCAGCCCTGCAGGAGAAGCTTTCTTT.

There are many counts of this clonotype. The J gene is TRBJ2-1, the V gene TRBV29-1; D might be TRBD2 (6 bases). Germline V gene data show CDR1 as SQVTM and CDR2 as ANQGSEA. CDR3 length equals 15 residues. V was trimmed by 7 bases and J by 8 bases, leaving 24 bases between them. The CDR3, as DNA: TGCAGCGCCCAAAAGATGGAGGGGTTTGGAGATGAGCAGTTCTTC. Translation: CSAQKMEGFGDEQFF.

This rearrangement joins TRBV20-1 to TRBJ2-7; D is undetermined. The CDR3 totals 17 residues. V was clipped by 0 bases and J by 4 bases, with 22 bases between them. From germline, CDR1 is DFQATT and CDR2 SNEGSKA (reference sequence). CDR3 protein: CSARDTRVGPPSYEQYF. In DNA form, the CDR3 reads TGCAGTGCTAGAGATACCAGAGTCGGCCCTCCATCGTACGAGCAGTACTTC.

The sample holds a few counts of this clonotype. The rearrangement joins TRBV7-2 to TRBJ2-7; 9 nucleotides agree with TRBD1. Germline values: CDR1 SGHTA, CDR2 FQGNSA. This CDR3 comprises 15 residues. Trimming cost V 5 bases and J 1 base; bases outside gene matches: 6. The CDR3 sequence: CASSIRDRESYEQYF. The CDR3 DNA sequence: TGTGCCAGCAGCATCCGGGACAGGGAATCCTACGAGCAGTACTTC.

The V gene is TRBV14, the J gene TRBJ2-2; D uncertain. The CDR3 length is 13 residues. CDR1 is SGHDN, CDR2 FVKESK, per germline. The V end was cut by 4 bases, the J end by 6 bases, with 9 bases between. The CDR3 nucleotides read TGTGCCAGCAGCCTGATTGGTCCCGGGGAGCTGTTTTTT. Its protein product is CASSLIGPGELFF.

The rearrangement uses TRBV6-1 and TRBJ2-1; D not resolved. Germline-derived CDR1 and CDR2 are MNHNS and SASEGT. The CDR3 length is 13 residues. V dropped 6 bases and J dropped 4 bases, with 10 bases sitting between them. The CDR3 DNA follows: TGTGCCAGCAGGAGACTGCCTTACAATGAGCAGTTCTTC. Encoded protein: CASRRLPYNEQFF.

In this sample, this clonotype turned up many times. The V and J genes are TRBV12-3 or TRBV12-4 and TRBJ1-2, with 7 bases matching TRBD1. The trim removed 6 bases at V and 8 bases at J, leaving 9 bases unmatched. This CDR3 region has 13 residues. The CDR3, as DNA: TGTGCCAGCAGAGCCTCAGGGGGGGAAGGCTACACCTTC. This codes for CASRASGGEGYTF.

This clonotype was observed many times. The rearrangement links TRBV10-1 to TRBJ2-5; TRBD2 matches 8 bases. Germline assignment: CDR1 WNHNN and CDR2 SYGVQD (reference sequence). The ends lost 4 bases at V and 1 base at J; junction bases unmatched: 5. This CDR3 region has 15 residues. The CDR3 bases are TGCGCCAGCAGTGCGGGCGGGAGGCCCCAAGAGACCCAGTACTTC. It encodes CASSAGGRPQETQYF.

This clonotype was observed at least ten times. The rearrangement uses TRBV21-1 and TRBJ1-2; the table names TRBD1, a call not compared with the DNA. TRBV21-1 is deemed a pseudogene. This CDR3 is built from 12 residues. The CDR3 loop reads CASSHRDKGYTF. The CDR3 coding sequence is TGTGCCAGCAGCCACCGGGACAAAGGCTACACCTTC.

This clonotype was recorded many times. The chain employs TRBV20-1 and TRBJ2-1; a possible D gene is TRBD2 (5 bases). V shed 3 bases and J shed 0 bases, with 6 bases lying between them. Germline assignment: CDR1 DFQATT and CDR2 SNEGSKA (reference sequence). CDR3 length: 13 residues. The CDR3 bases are TGCAGTGCTAGTGGGAGCTCCTACAATGAGCAGTTCTTC. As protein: CSASGSSYNEQFF.

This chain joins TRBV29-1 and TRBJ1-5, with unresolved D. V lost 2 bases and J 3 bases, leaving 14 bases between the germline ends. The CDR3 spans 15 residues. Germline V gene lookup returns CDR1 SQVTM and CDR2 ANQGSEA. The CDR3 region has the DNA TGCAGCGTTGAACGACTCACCTTTTACAATCAGCCCCAGCATTTT. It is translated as CSVERLTFYNQPQHF.

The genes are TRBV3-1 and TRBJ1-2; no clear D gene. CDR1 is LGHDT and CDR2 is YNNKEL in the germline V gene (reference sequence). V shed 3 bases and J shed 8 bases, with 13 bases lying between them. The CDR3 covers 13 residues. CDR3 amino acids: CASSQTTSGGYTF. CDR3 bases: TGTGCCAGCAGCCAGACGACGAGTGGCGGCTACACCTTC.

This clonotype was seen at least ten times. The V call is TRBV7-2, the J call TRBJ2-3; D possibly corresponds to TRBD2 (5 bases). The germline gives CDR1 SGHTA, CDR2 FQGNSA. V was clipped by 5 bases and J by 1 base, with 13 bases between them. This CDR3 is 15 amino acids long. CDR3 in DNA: TGTGCCAGCAGCGGAACTAGTGCTCGCACAGATACGCAGTATTTT. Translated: CASSGTSARTDTQYF.

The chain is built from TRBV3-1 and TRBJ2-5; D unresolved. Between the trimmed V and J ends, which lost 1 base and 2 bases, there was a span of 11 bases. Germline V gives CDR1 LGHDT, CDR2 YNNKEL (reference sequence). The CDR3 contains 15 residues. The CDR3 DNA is TGTGCCAGCAGCCAAGCTCGACTTCCTCAAGAGACCCAGTACTTC. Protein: CASSQARLPQETQYF.

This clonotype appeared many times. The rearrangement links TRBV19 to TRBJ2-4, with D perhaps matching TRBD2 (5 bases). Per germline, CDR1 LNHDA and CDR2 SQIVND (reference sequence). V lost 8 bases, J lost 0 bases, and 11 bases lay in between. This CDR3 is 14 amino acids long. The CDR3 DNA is TGTGCCAGTTCTCCCGGAGGAGCCAAAAACATTCAGTACTTC. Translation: CASSPGGAKNIQYF.